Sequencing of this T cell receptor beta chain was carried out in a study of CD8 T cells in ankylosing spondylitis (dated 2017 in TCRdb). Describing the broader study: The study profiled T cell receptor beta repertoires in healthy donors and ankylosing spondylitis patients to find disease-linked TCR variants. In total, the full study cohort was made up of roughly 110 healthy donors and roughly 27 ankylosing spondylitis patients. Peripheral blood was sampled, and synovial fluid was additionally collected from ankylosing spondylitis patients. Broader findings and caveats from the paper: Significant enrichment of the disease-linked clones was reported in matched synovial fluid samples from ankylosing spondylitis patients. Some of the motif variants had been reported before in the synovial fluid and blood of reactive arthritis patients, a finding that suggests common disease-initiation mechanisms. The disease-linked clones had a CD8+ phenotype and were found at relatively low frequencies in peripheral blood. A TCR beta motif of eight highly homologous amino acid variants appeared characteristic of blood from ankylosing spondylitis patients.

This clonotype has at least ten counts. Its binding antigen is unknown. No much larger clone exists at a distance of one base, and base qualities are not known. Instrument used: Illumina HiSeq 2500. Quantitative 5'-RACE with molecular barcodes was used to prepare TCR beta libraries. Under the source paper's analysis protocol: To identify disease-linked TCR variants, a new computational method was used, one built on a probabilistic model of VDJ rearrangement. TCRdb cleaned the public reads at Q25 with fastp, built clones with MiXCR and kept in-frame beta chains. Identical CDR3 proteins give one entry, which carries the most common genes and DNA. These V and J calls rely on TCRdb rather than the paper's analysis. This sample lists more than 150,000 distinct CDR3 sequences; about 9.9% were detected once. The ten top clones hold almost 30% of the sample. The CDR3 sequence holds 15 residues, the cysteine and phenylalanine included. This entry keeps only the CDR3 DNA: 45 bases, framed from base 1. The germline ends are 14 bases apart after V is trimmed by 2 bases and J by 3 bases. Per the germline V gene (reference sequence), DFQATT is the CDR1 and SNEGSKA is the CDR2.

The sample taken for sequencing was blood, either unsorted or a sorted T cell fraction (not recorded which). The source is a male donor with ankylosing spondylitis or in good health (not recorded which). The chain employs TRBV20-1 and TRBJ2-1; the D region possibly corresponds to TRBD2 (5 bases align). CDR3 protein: CSARQESGYYNEQFF. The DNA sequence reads TGCAGTGCTAGACAAGAAAGCGGCTACTACAATGAGCAGTTCTTC.